These 25 T cell receptor beta chains were all obtained from the same sample, sequenced in a study of cytomegalovirus exposure and HLA in healthy donors. Clones were sequenced by immunoSEQ multiplex PCR, and TCRdb holds only the in-frame ones, with some missing. The table has about 130,000 clones, about 91% seen once. Material: PBMCs. These receptor sequences come from a woman aged 18 to 35 in good health and CMV-seronegative.

The V and J genes are TRBV27 and TRBJ2-3, with no clear D. Between the trimmed V and J ends, which lost 5 bases and 2 bases, there was a span of 14 bases. The V gene's germline CDR1 is MNHEY and CDR2 SMNVEV (reference sequence). This CDR3 has 15 residues. Here the CDR3 reads CASSIHHQFTDTQYF. For the CDR3, the DNA is TGTGCCAGCAGTATACACCACCAATTCACAGATACGCAGTATTTT.

V and J are TRBV10-1 and TRBJ2-3; D might be TRBD2 (6 bases). The CDR3 has 13 amino acids. V lost 4 bases, J lost 2 bases, and 7 bases lay in between. Germline V gene sequence: CDR1 WNHNN, CDR2 SYGVQD (reference sequence). CDR3 coding DNA: TGCGCCAGCAGTGGGACTATCACAGATACGCAGTATTTT. Residues: CASSGTITDTQYF.

This sequence joins TRBV5-5 and TRBJ2-1; D unresolved. V lost 4 bases and J 3 bases, leaving 14 bases between the germline ends. The CDR3 covers 15 residues. The germline gives CDR1 SGHKS, CDR2 YYEKEE (reference sequence). CDR3 in amino acids: CASSLVRGDYNEQFF. CDR3 in DNA: TGTGCCAGCAGCCTCGTGCGCGGAGACTACAATGAGCAGTTCTTC.

The chain links TRBV30 to TRBJ2-7, with 7 bases that match TRBD2. Losses at the gene ends were 0 bases for V and 7 bases for J; bases not matched to a gene: 6. CDR3 length equals 13 residues. Germline V lookup: CDR1 GTSNPN, CDR2 SVGIG (reference sequence). The chain's CDR3 is CAWSVQDSGEQYV. CDR3 nucleotide sequence: TGTGCCTGGAGTGTACAAGATAGCGGGGAGCAGTACGTC.

The CDR3 DNA sequence: TGTGCCAGCAGTTTATCTCCCCCTGTGGGCGTCCACGAGCAGTACGTC. It is translated as CASSLSPPVGVHEQYV. The gene calls are TRBV27 and TRBJ2-7; D gene unclear. The CDR3 totals 16 residues. With 0 bases removed from V and 5 bases from J, the gap between germline ends came to 17 bases. Germline V CDR1 and CDR2: MNHEY, SMNVEV (reference sequence).

The chain joins TRBV30 to TRBJ2-2, with D possibly matching TRBD1 (6 bases). The CDR3 loop spans 14 amino acids. CDR1 and CDR2 from the germline V gene are GTSNPN and SVGIG (reference sequence). The V and J ends lost 4 bases and 0 bases respectively, with 9 bases between them. CDR3 residues: CAWTAGANTGELFF. CDR3 nucleotides: TGTGCCTGGACAGCAGGGGCGAACACCGGGGAGCTGTTTTTT. The variable domain in full, with the rest retrieved from reference TRBV30 and TRBJ2-2, is SQTIHQWPATLVQPVGSPLSLECTVEGTSNPNLYWYRQAAGRGLQLLFYSVGIGQISSEVPQNLSASRPQDRQFILSSKKLLLSDSGFYLCAWTAGANTGELFFGEGSRLTVL.

The V and J genes are TRBV28 and TRBJ2-6; tentative D call: TRBD2 (5 bases). The germline CDR1 and CDR2 sequences are MDHEN and SYDVKM. V lost 5 bases to trimming and J lost 6 bases, with 11 bases between them. The length of the CDR3 is 14 residues. CDR3 coding DNA: TGTGCCAGCAGTCCTGGGAGATTGGCCAACGTCCTGACTTTC. This codes for CASSPGRLANVLTF.

V is TRBV7-8 and J is TRBJ1-5, with D hard to call. The CDR3 is 15 amino acids. Per the germline V gene, CDR1 is SGHVS and CDR2 is FQNEAQ. Trimming cost V 5 bases and J 8 bases, with 19 bases left between them. CDR3 coding DNA: TGTGCCAGCAGCCTTTCCCCCGGGTCAGCTAAGCCCCAGCATTTT. This encodes CASSLSPGSAKPQHF.

The rearrangement joins TRBV18 to TRBJ2-1, with D tentatively TRBD1 (7 bases). V lost 3 bases to trimming and J lost 6 bases, with 12 bases between them. The CDR3 consists of 14 residues. The germline CDR1 and CDR2 sequences are KGHSH and LQKENI. The CDR3 sequence: CASSPAGGLNEQFF. The CDR3 DNA reads as TGTGCCAGCTCACCTGCAGGGGGACTCAATGAGCAGTTCTTC.

This chain links TRBV6-1 with TRBJ2-7; 7 bases match TRBD1. This CDR3 has 12 amino acids. CDR1 is MNHNS, CDR2 SASEGT, per germline. V lost 6 bases, J lost 5 bases, and 4 bases stayed unmatched. The CDR3 region has the DNA TGTGCCAGCAGCGAAACAGGGGACGAGCAGTACTTC. This sequence encodes CASSETGDEQYF.

The V call is TRBV27, the J call TRBJ2-7; 15 bases match TRBD2. CDR1 is MNHEY and CDR2 is SMNVEV in the germline V gene (reference sequence). V shed 1 base, J shed 5 bases, and the junction held 12 bases outside the gene matches. The CDR3 covers 19 residues. The CDR3 DNA reads TGTGCCAGCAGTTTATTTCCCGGACTAGCGGGAGGGACGGGCGACGAGCAGTACTTC. Residues: CASSLFPGLAGGTGDEQYF.

The genes are TRBV11-2 and TRBJ2-5; 7 positions agree with TRBD1. The length of the CDR3 is 17 residues. The V and J ends lost 1 base and 2 bases, in that order; junction bases with no gene match: 10. Germline CDR1 and CDR2: SGHAT and FQNNGV. The CDR3 is CASSLAGTDNLQETQYF. CDR3 in DNA: TGTGCCAGCAGCTTAGCTGGGACAGACAATCTTCAAGAGACCCAGTACTTC. The full variable domain, with the rest looked up from reference TRBV11-2 and TRBJ2-5, is EAGVAQSPRYKIIEKRQSVAFWCNPISGHATLYWYQQILGQGPKLLIQFQNNGVVDDSQLPKDRFSAERLKGVDSTLKIQPAKLEDSAVYLCASSLAGTDNLQETQYFGPGTRLLVL.

The chain is built from TRBV6-5 and TRBJ1-2; possibly TRBD1 for D (5 bases). From germline, CDR1 is MNHEY and CDR2 SVGAGI. The CDR3 length is 13 residues. Trimming shortened V by 2 bases and J by 6 bases, and 10 bases separated the two germline ends. The CDR3 sequence: CASSYGQGDGYTF. The CDR3 nucleotides are TGTGCCAGCAGTTACGGCCAGGGCGATGGCTACACCTTC.

The rearrangement uses TRBV15 and TRBJ1-1; D is perhaps TRBD1 (6 bases). Germline V gene data show CDR1 as LNHNV and CDR2 as YYDKDF (reference sequence). This CDR3 comprises 14 residues. Trimming took 1 base from V and 5 from J, leaving 11 bases between them. CDR3 nucleotide sequence: TGTGCCACCAGCAGAGTGACAGGAAGAACTGAAGCTTTCTTT. This translates into CATSRVTGRTEAFF. Full variable domain (remainder filled in from reference TRBV15 and TRBJ1-1): DAMVIQNPRYQVTQFGKPVTLSCSQTLNHNVMYWYQQKSSQAPKLLFHYYDKDFNNEADTPDNFQSRRPNTSFCFLDIRSPGLGDTAMYLCATSRVTGRTEAFFGQGTRLTVV.

The CDR3 here is CASSFAPPGLASEQYF. CDR3 DNA: TGTGCCAGCAGTTTTGCCCCACCGGGACTAGCATCCGAGCAGTACTTC. This chain joins TRBV6-5 and TRBJ2-7; the match to TRBD2 covers 9 bases. This CDR3 has 16 amino acids. Germline lookup yields CDR1 MNHEY and CDR2 SVGAGI. With 4 bases clipped from V and 6 bases from J, the junction kept 13 bases outside the gene matches.

The gene calls are TRBV5-1 and TRBJ1-1; D not resolved. In germline, CDR1 is SGHRS, CDR2 YFSETQ. CDR3 size: 14 residues. V was shortened by 2 bases and J by 0 bases, with 8 bases between the two germline ends. DNA of the CDR3: TGCGCCAGCAGCTTTTTACAGATGAACACTGAAGCTTTCTTT. Translation gives CASSFLQMNTEAFF. Drawing the rest from reference TRBV5-1 and TRBJ1-1, the complete variable domain is KAGVTQTPRYLIKTRGQQVTLSCSPISGHRSVSWYQQTPGQGLQFLFEYFSETQRNKGNFPGRFSGRQFSNSRSEMNVSTLELGDSALYLCASSFLQMNTEAFFGQGTRLTVV.

V is TRBV4-2 and J is TRBJ2-5; 9 bases map to TRBD2. There are 17 residues in the CDR3. V lost 0 bases and J lost 1; bases outside the gene matches: 6. Germline V gives CDR1 LGHNA, CDR2 YNFKEQ. CDR3 protein: CASSQDWAGGSQETQYF. The CDR3 DNA reads as TGTGCCAGCAGCCAAGATTGGGCGGGAGGGTCCCAAGAGACCCAGTACTTC.

This clone was counted once. The rearrangement uses TRBV4-1 and TRBJ2-2; D unresolved. This CDR3 region has 15 residues. The V end lost 0 bases, the J end lost 3 bases, and 8 bases lay between the germline ends. Germline values: CDR1 MGHRA, CDR2 YSYEKL. For the CDR3, the DNA is TGCGCCAGCAGCCAAGATCAAGACTACACCGGGGAGCTGTTTTTT. Protein sequence: CASSQDQDYTGELFF.

This clone was observed once. The chain combines TRBV6-6 with TRBJ1-4; perhaps TRBD1 as D (6 bases). Trimming shortened V by 0 bases and J by 8 bases, and 16 bases separated the two germline ends. The germline V gene has CDR1 MNHNY and CDR2 SVGAGI (reference sequence). The CDR3 spans 16 residues. Written as DNA, the CDR3 is TGTGCCAGCAGTTACTCGAACACAGGGATACGGGAAAAACTGTTTTTT. This encodes CASSYSNTGIREKLFF.

This chain connects TRBV2 to TRBJ2-1, with D perhaps TRBD2 (6 bases). Per the germline V gene, CDR1 is SNHLY and CDR2 is FYNNEI. The CDR3 is made up of 14 amino acids. Trimming cost V 9 bases and J 4 bases, with 16 bases left between them. The CDR3 nucleotides are TGTGCCAGTAGCCGACGGGAGCTTTACAATGAGCAGTTCTTC. Translation: CASSRRELYNEQFF.

This rearrangement joins TRBV6-6 to TRBJ2-7, with D uncertain. V was cut by 4 bases and J by 5 bases, with 12 bases left in between. This CDR3 contains 13 residues. In germline, CDR1 is MNHNY, CDR2 SVGAGI (reference sequence). As DNA, the CDR3 is TGTGCCAGCAGTTGGGTTCAAGAGGACGAGCAGTACTTC. Its translation is CASSWVQEDEQYF.

V and J are TRBV18 and TRBJ2-3; 8 nucleotides match TRBD1. Germline V CDR1 and CDR2: KGHSH, LQKENI. CDR3 size: 15 residues. The V gene end was trimmed by 0 bases and the J gene end by 6 bases; junction bases not matched to a gene: 5. The CDR3 region has the DNA TGTGCCAGCTCACCACCGGGACAGGTGGTGGATACGCAGTATTTT. Its translation: CASSPPGQVVDTQYF. The full variable domain, with the rest looked up from reference TRBV18 and TRBJ2-3, is NAGVMQNPRHLVRRRGQEARLRCSPMKGHSHVYWYRQLPEEGLKFMVYLQKENIIDESGMPKERFSAEFPKEGPSILRIQQVVRGDSAAYFCASSPPGQVVDTQYFGPGTRLTVL.

This clone was counted once. V gene TRBV6-1 combines with J gene TRBJ2-2; perhaps TRBD1 as D (5 bases). The germline V gene encodes CDR1 MNHNS and CDR2 SASEGT. V dropped 10 bases and J dropped 1 base, with 13 bases sitting between them. The CDR3 is 14 residues long. In DNA, the CDR3 is TGTGCCACCCAGGGCCCGCTGAACACCGGGGAGCTGTTTTTT. Translation gives CATQGPLNTGELFF.

The genes are TRBV7-6 and TRBJ2-1; D unresolved. This CDR3 comprises 16 residues. Germline CDR1 reads SGHVS; CDR2 reads FNYEAQ. V was clipped by 5 bases and J by 0 bases, with 14 bases between them. The CDR3: CASSPLGPSSYNEQFF. CDR3 bases: TGTGCCAGCAGCCCCCTAGGTCCAAGCTCCTACAATGAGCAGTTCTTC.

The chain is built from TRBV28 and TRBJ1-2; 9 bases match TRBD1. Germline loops: CDR1 MDHEN, CDR2 SYDVKM. After removal of 7 bases from V and 7 bases from J, the junction contained 4 bases not matched to a gene. The CDR3 is made up of 12 amino acids. The CDR3 spells CASTGTGPGYTF. As DNA, the CDR3 is TGTGCCAGCACTGGGACAGGGCCTGGCTACACCTTC.